The 13 T cell receptor beta chains listed next were all sequenced from one sample in a study of T cell clones after liver transplantation. The assay was immunoSEQ multiplex PCR, and TCRdb's table has in-frame clones only and misses some. Of tens of thousands of clones in the sample, 71% are singletons; the top ten hold about 15%. This specimen consisted of CD4+ T cells from blood, obtained before liver transplant. The receptors originated from a human donor who received a liver transplant.

This clone was observed many times. The V and J genes are TRBV6-5 and TRBJ1-2; D is ambiguous. Trimming removed 7 bases at V and 6 bases at J, with 15 bases between. This CDR3 contains 13 residues. Germline CDR1 and CDR2: MNHEY and SVGAGI. The chain's CDR3 is CASTDTRRHGYTF. CDR3 DNA: TGTGCCAGCACTGATACAAGGAGACATGGCTACACCTTC.

This clone was seen many times. The chain uses TRBV28 and TRBJ2-3; possible D gene TRBD2, 6 bases. V lost 6 bases and J lost 6, with 16 bases in between. There are 14 residues in the CDR3. Germline V lookup: CDR1 MDHEN, CDR2 SYDVKM. CDR3 coding DNA: TGTGCCAGCAGACGTAGCGGCCTCAGGGATACGCAGTATTTT. Protein sequence: CASRRSGLRDTQYF.

Notes on this clone: At one end the junction does not follow the germline gene, possibly because of a read error. The chain recombines TRBV28 with TRBJ2-3, with 9 bases fitting TRBD2. This CDR3 spans 15 amino acids. Germline V gene lookup returns CDR1 MDHEN and CDR2 SYDVKM. The CDR3: CVSSLGRGGPDTQYF. The CDR3 DNA reads TGTGTCAGCAGTCTGGGGCGGGGGGGCCCAGATACGCAGTATTTT.

This clone was detected only a few times. The chain carries TRBV11-2 and TRBJ1-1; TRBD1 aligns across 7 bases. This CDR3 spans 13 amino acids. CDR1 is SGHAT and CDR2 is FQNNGV in the germline V gene. Unmatched junction bases numbered 0, after V lost 4 bases and J lost 1 base. The DNA for the CDR3 is TGTGCCAGCAGCTACAGGGGGAACACTGAAGCTTTCTTT. This encodes CASSYRGNTEAFF.

This clone was seen at least ten times. The rearrangement joins TRBV9 to TRBJ2-3; D unresolved. Trimming took 4 bases from V and 2 from J, leaving 11 bases between them. Germline CDR1 SGDLS, CDR2 YYNGEE. The CDR3 is 14 residues long. This chain's CDR3 is CASSSRDFTDTQYF. The DNA of the CDR3 is TGTGCCAGCAGCTCTAGAGACTTCACAGATACGCAGTATTTT.

This chain uses TRBV18 with TRBJ2-1; possibly TRBD1 for D (5 bases). This CDR3 contains 14 residues. V lost 3 bases and J 5 bases, leaving 11 bases between the germline ends. Per germline, CDR1 KGHSH and CDR2 LQKENI. This CDR3 is CASSPRSRDNEQFF. CDR3 nucleotide sequence: TGTGCCAGCTCACCCCGCTCCAGGGACAATGAGCAGTTCTTC.

The chain employs TRBV11-2 and TRBJ1-6; maybe TRBD1 (5 bases). Per germline, CDR1 SGHAT and CDR2 FQNNGV. Trimming left V 5 bases short and J 7 bases short, with 15 bases between. This CDR3 spans 15 amino acids. The CDR3 reads CASSPRGEGNSPLHF. The CDR3 bases are TGTGCCAGCAGCCCTAGAGGGGAGGGGAATTCACCCCTCCACTTT.

V and J are TRBV5-1 and TRBJ2-1; 7 bases match TRBD2. The V gene's germline CDR1 is SGHRS and CDR2 YFSETQ. CDR3 length: 13 amino acids. V lost 6 bases and J lost 7; bases outside the gene matches: 7. CDR3: CASMIGTNNEQFF. CDR3 nucleotide sequence: TGCGCCAGCATGATCGGGACTAATAATGAGCAGTTCTTC.

This chain uses TRBV7-3 with TRBJ2-3, with a weak D call TRBD2 (6 bases). The CDR3 has 15 amino acids. Germline V lookup: CDR1 SGHTA, CDR2 FQGTGA. V was pared by 5 bases and J by 5 bases, with 17 bases between. The CDR3 sequence is CASSPRAGTGDTQYF. CDR3 nucleotides: TGTGCCAGCAGCCCCCGGGCGGGGACGGGAGATACGCAGTATTTT.

This clone was recorded once. The chain uses TRBV28 and TRBJ1-4, with TRBD1 as a possible D gene (6 bases). The CDR3 length is 15 residues. Deletions cut 6 bases from V and 6 bases from J, with 17 bases between. Germline CDR1 is MDHEN and CDR2 is SYDVKM. Written as DNA, the CDR3 is TGTGCCAGCAGACCTTGGGGAGGGGGTGATGAAAAACTGTTTTTT. Translated, it gives CASRPWGGGDEKLFF.

The rearrangement uses TRBV12-2 and TRBJ1-2; the table's D call, TRBD1, was not checked against the DNA. TRBV12-2 is a pseudogene locus. This CDR3 spans 16 amino acids. CDR3 amino acids: CASRLATGDGSEGYTF. CDR3 DNA sequence: TGTGCAAGTCGCTTAGCGACAGGGGATGGGTCGGAGGGCTACACCTTC.

CDR3: CASSLGDFMNTEAFF. The CDR3 DNA reads TGTGCCAGCAGCTTAGGAGATTTTATGAACACTGAAGCTTTCTTT. The V call is TRBV11-3, the J call TRBJ1-1; unclear D gene. Germline V gene data show CDR1 as SGHNT and CDR2 as YENEEA. This CDR3 is built from 15 residues. The V gene lost 1 base and the J gene lost 0 bases, with 9 bases spanning the gap. The whole variable domain, filled in from reference TRBV11-3 and TRBJ1-1, reads EAGVVQSPRYKIIEKKQPVAFWCNPISGHNTLYWYLQNLGQGPELLIRYENEEAVDDSQLPKDRFSAERLKGVDSTLKIQPAELGDSAVYLCASSLGDFMNTEAFFGQGTRLTVV.

This chain links TRBV4-1 with TRBJ2-3, with 8 bases matching TRBD1. Trimming took 0 bases from V and 2 from J; bases not matched to a gene: 10. The CDR3 consists of 18 residues. Germline CDR1 reads MGHRA; CDR2 reads YSYEKL. DNA for the CDR3: TGCGCCAGCAGCCAAGATAAGACCGGGACAGGAATCACAGATACGCAGTATTTT. It specifies CASSQDKTGTGITDTQYF.